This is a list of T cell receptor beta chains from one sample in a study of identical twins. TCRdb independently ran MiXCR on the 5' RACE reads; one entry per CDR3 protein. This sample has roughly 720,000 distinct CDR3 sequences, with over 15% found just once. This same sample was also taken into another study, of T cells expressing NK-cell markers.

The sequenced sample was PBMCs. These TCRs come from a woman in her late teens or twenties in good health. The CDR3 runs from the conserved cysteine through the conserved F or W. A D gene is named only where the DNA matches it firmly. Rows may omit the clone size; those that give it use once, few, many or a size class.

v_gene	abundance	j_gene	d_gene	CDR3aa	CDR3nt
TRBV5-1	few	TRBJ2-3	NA	CASSLGAGKTDTQYF	TGCGCCAGCAGCTTGGGGGCGGGGAAAACAGATACGCAGTATTTT
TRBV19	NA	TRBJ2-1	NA	CASKWRAGSYNEQFF	TGTGCCAGTAAATGGAGGGCGGGCTCCTACAATGAGCAGTTCTTC
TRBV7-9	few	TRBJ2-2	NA	CASSPRDNSNTGELFF	TGTGCCAGCAGCCCCCGGGACAATTCGAACACCGGGGAGCTGTTTTTT
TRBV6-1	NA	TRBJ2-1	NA	CATREFRLLYNEQFF	TGTGCCACCCGCGAATTTCGTCTACTTTACAATGAGCAGTTCTTC
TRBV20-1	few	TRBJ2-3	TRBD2	CSAAPGLLTDTQYF	TGCAGTGCAGCTCCGGGACTACTCACAGATACGCAGTATTTT
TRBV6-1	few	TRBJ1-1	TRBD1	CASRGQGEARYEAFF	TGTGCCAGCAGAGGACAGGGCGAGGCACGATATGAAGCTTTCTTT
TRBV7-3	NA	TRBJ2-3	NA	CASSERALTDTQYF	TGTGCCAGCAGTGAGAGAGCCCTCACAGATACGCAGTATTTT
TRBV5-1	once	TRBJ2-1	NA	CASQSPGSYNEQFF	TGCGCCAGCCAGTCCCCCGGCTCCTACAATGAGCAGTTCTTC
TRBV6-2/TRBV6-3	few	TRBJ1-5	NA	CASSYSKRFFSNQPQHF	TGTGCCAGCAGTTACTCAAAGAGGTTCTTTAGCAATCAGCCCCAGCATTTT
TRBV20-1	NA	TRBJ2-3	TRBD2	CSARTSATDTQYF	TGCAGTGCCAGGACTAGCGCCACAGATACGCAGTATTTT
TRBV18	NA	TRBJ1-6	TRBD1	CASSPQQGGNSPLHF	TGTGCCAGCTCACCTCAACAGGGGGGCAATTCACCCCTCCACTTT
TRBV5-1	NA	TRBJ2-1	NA	CASSQSHSNEQFF	TGCGCCAGCAGCCAATCACATTCAAATGAGCAGTTCTTC
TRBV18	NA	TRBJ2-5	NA	CASSLRRPRAYQETQYF	TGTGCCAGCTCACTCAGACGCCCCCGGGCCTACCAAGAGACCCAGTACTTC
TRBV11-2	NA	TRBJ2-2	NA	CASSQVTGRANTGELFF	TGTGCCAGCAGTCAAGTTACAGGGAGGGCGAACACCGGGGAGCTGTTTTTT
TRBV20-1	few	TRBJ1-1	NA	CSASRVSNTEAFF	TGCAGTGCTAGCAGGGTCAGTAACACTGAAGCTTTCTTT
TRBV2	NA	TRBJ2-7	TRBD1	CASKTGDEQYF	TGTGCCAGCAAAACAGGGGACGAGCAGTACTTC
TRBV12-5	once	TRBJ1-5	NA	CASGLARDAQHF	TGTGCTAGTGGTTTGGCCAGGGACGCCCAGCATTTT
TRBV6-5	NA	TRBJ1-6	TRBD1	CASSSGTGGNSPLHF	TGTGCCAGCAGTTCCGGGACAGGGGGCAATTCACCCCTCCACTTT
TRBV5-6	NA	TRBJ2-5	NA	CASSLRGLKETQYF	TGTGCCAGCAGCTTGCGAGGGCTTAAAGAGACCCAGTACTTC
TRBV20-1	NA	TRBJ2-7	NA	CSAPSGTYEQYF	TGCAGTGCTCCATCGGGTACCTACGAGCAGTACTTC
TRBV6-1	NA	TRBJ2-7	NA	CASSVAVSYEQYF	TGTGCCAGCAGTGTAGCGGTTTCCTACGAGCAGTACTTC
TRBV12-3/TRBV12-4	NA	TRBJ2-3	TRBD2	CASIPQRGARDTQYF	TGTGCCAGCATTCCCCAGCGGGGGGCCAGAGATACGCAGTATTTT
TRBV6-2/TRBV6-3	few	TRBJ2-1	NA	CATKGGGTNEQFF	TGTGCCACCAAGGGAGGCGGGACAAATGAGCAGTTCTTC
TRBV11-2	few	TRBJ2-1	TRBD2	CASSLTRDLAGGVYNEQFF	TGTGCCAGCAGCTTAACTCGGGATTTAGCGGGAGGAGTTTACAATGAGCAGTTCTTC
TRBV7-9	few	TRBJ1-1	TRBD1	CASSSDRVVTEAFF	TGTGCCAGCAGCTCGGACAGGGTGGTAACTGAAGCTTTCTTT
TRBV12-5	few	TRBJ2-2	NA	CASGLMGGGTGELFF	TGTGCTAGTGGTTTGATGGGGGGCGGCACCGGGGAGCTGTTTTTT
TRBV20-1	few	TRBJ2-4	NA	CSASPSNSNIQYF	TGCAGTGCCAGCCCGTCGAATTCAAACATTCAGTACTTC
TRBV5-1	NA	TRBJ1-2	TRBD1	CASSFQGAVSGYTF	TGCGCCAGCAGCTTTCAGGGGGCGGTCAGCGGCTACACCTTC
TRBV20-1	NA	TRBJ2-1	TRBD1	CSARETGRSEQFF	TGCAGTGCTAGGGAGACAGGGCGGAGTGAGCAGTTCTTC
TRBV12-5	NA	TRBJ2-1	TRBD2	CASAPRTGGRMNEQFF	TGTGCTAGTGCCCCCCGGACCGGCGGGAGAATGAATGAGCAGTTCTTC
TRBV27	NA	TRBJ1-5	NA	CASRDLGSNQPQHF	TGTGCCAGCAGGGACCTCGGAAGCAATCAGCCCCAGCATTTT
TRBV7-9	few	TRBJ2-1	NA	CASTGLTNEQFF	TGTGCCAGCACCGGGCTTACTAATGAGCAGTTCTTC
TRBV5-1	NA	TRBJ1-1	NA	CASSLGSTFEAFF	TGCGCCAGCAGCCTGGGTTCTACATTCGAAGCTTTCTTT
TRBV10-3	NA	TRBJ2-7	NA	CAISVGTSSYEQYF	TGTGCCATCAGTGTCGGGACTTCCTCCTACGAGCAGTACTTC
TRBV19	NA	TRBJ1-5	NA	CASKTGRTYSNQPQHF	TGTGCCAGTAAAACGGGACGAACTTATAGCAATCAGCCCCAGCATTTT
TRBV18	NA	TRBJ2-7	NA	CASSGTRASSYEQYF	TGTGCCAGCTCCGGAACTCGGGCGAGCTCCTACGAGCAGTACTTC
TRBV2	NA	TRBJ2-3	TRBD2	CASLLDSGGTDTQYF	TGTGCCAGCCTCCTTGATAGCGGGGGCACAGATACGCAGTATTTT
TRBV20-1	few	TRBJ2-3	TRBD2	CSARVPPAGGSTDTQYF	TGCAGTGCTAGAGTCCCCCCAGCGGGGGGTAGCACAGATACGCAGTATTTT
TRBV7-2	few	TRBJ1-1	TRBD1	CASSLVTGVRTEAFF	TGTGCCAGCAGCTTAGTGACAGGGGTACGCACTGAAGCTTTCTTT
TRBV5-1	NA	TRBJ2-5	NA	CASSLERAEETQYF	TGCGCCAGCAGCTTGGAGCGGGCAGAAGAGACCCAGTACTTC
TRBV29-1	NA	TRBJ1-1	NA	CSTQSGTTEAFF	TGCAGCACACAATCCGGGACGACTGAAGCTTTCTTT
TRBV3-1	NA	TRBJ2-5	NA	CASSHQQETQYF	TGTGCCAGCAGCCATCAACAAGAGACCCAGTACTTC
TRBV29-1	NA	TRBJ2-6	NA	CSVVGAGANVLTF	TGCAGCGTTGTGGGGGCTGGGGCCAACGTCCTGACTTTC
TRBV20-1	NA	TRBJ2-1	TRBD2	CAPLSGIGEQFF	TGCGCCCCACTTAGCGGGATAGGGGAGCAGTTCTTC
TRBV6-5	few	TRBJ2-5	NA	CASSYSYGSETQYF	TGTGCCAGCAGTTACTCTTACGGATCCGAGACCCAGTACTTC
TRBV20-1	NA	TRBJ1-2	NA	CSARIPYGYTF	TGCAGTGCTAGAATCCCGTATGGCTACACCTTC
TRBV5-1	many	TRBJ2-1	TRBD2	CASSPPTSGEAGGNEQFF	TGCGCCAGCAGCCCACCGACTAGCGGGGAAGCAGGAGGCAATGAGCAGTTCTTC
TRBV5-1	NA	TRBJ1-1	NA	CASSWTTGVNTEAFF	TGCGCCAGCAGCTGGACCACAGGAGTGAACACTGAAGCTTTCTTT
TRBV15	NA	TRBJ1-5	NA	CATSRDTRQPQHF	TGTGCCACCAGCAGAGATACGAGGCAGCCCCAGCATTTT
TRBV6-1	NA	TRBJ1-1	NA	CASSSIGNTEAFF	TGTGCCAGCAGCTCAATAGGGAACACTGAAGCTTTCTTT
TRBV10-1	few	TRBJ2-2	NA	CATNRDTGGELFF	TGCGCTACCAACCGGGACACTGGCGGGGAGCTGTTTTTT
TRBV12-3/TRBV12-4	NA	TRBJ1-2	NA	CASRMGYGYTF	TGTGCCAGCAGGATGGGCTATGGCTACACCTTC
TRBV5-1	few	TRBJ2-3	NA	CASSLANQGNTDTQYF	TGCGCCAGCAGCTTGGCCAATCAGGGAAACACAGATACGCAGTATTTT
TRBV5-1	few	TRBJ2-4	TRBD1	CASSPQGAGNIQYF	TGCGCCAGCAGCCCCCAGGGGGCTGGAAACATTCAGTACTTC
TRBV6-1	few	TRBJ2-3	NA	CATGTPVPFTDTQYF	TGTGCCACCGGGACTCCCGTCCCATTCACAGATACGCAGTATTTT